This T cell receptor beta chain was documented in a study of OX40 agonist ivuxolimab in advanced cancers. The overall study: Under the entry rules, prior anti-PD-1, anti-PD-L1 or anti-CTLA-4 therapy was allowed, and more than 35% had some. Partial responses were seen in three patients, one with hepatocellular carcinoma and two with cutaneous melanoma.

Repertoires were generated with immunoSEQ multiplex PCR, while TCRdb's copy carries only in-frame clones and drops some. The repertoire includes some 70,000 clones, 75% to 85% of them detected once, and 1.2% sits in the top ten. V was clipped by 5 bases and J by 6 bases; unmatched bases: 17. This CDR3 has 17 amino acids. The V gene's germline CDR1 is SGHAT and CDR2 FQNNGV. The material sequenced was CD4+ or CD8+ T cells sorted from blood, taken in a trial of the OX40 agonist ivuxolimab. V and J are TRBV11-2 and TRBJ2-3, with 7 bases matching TRBD2. The sequence came from an adult with an advanced solid tumor such as melanoma, head and neck, liver or kidney cancer. The CDR3 region is CASSTLLARSRGDTQYF. For the CDR3, the DNA is TGTGCCAGCAGCACCCTACTAGCGCGCTCTCGAGGGGATACGCAGTATTTT.